Listed below are T cell receptor beta chains from one sample, sequenced in a study of cytomegalovirus exposure and HLA in healthy donors. Data came from immunoSEQ multiplex PCR; TCRdb stores just in-frame clones and leaves some out. Of some 220,000 clones in the sample, approximately 84% are singletons; the top ten hold more than 0.5%. Sequenced input: PBMCs. The receptors originated from a woman in her 40s in good health and CMV-seronegative. CDR3s include the opening cysteine and the closing phenylalanine or tryptophan. Fields, in order: J gene, V gene, D gene, clone size, CDR3 DNA, CDR3 protein. D genes are given only for firm matches. Expanded clones get a size class; other rows say once, few or many, or leave the size out.

j_call: TRBJ1-2
v_call: TRBV7-9
d_call: .
clone_size: .
cdr3_nt: TGTGCCAGCAGAGCACGTAGTGGCTACACCTTC
cdr3_aa: CASRARSGYTF

j_call: TRBJ1-2
v_call: TRBV6-1
d_call: .
clone_size: .
cdr3_nt: TGTGCCAGCAGTGCAAGACGGGAACTTGGCTACACCTTC
cdr3_aa: CASSARRELGYTF

j_call: TRBJ2-1
v_call: TRBV19
d_call: .
clone_size: .
cdr3_nt: TGTGCCAGTAGTATAGATACAGGGCGAGGCTACAATGAGCAGTTCTTC
cdr3_aa: CASSIDTGRGYNEQFF

j_call: TRBJ1-4
v_call: TRBV5-8
d_call: .
clone_size: .
cdr3_nt: TGTGCCAGCAGCCCCTCTACGGGGACTAATGAAAAACTGTTTTTT
cdr3_aa: CASSPSTGTNEKLFF

j_call: TRBJ2-7
v_call: TRBV18
d_call: .
clone_size: .
cdr3_nt: TGTGCCAGCTCACCTTCCCGGGACAACAACGAGCAGTACTTC
cdr3_aa: CASSPSRDNNEQYF

j_call: TRBJ2-7
v_call: TRBV7-9
d_call: TRBD2
clone_size: .
cdr3_nt: TGTGCCAGCAGCCAGCGGGGACACGAGCAGTACTTC
cdr3_aa: CASSQRGHEQYF

j_call: TRBJ2-7
v_call: TRBV29-1
d_call: TRBD1
clone_size: .
cdr3_nt: TGCAGCGCATCAGTCCGGGACAGGGGGTCCGAGCAGTACTTC
cdr3_aa: CSASVRDRGSEQYF

j_call: TRBJ2-7
v_call: TRBV5-4
d_call: TRBD2
clone_size: .
cdr3_nt: TGTGCCAGCAGCAGAGCCGGGACTAGCGGGGGAGGAACCTACGAGCAGTACTTC
cdr3_aa: CASSRAGTSGGGTYEQYF

j_call: TRBJ1-6
v_call: TRBV18
d_call: .
clone_size: .
cdr3_nt: TGTGCCAGCTCACCTCCGGGGATCTATAATTCACCCCTCCACTTT
cdr3_aa: CASSPPGIYNSPLHF

j_call: TRBJ2-3
v_call: TRBV18
d_call: .
clone_size: .
cdr3_nt: TGTGCCAGCTCACTCCAACAGGGTCAAGCAGATACGCAGTATTTT
cdr3_aa: CASSLQQGQADTQYF

j_call: TRBJ2-2
v_call: TRBV2
d_call: .
clone_size: .
cdr3_nt: TGTGCCAGCAGTGAGGTCCAGGTTATGGCGTACGGGGAGCTGTTTTTT
cdr3_aa: CASSEVQVMAYGELFF

j_call: TRBJ1-5
v_call: TRBV5-1
d_call: .
clone_size: once
cdr3_nt: TGTGCCAGCAGCTTGGATTCAGGAAGGAATCAGCCCCAGCATTTT
cdr3_aa: CASSLDSGRNQPQHF

j_call: TRBJ2-7
v_call: TRBV25-1
d_call: .
clone_size: .
cdr3_nt: TGTGCCAGCAGTGCTACCGCCTACGAGCAGTACTTC
cdr3_aa: CASSATAYEQYF

j_call: TRBJ1-2
v_call: TRBV5-1
d_call: TRBD1
clone_size: .
cdr3_nt: TGCGCCAGCAGCCTCACTCCGGGACAGTCATTGATTGGCTACACCTTC
cdr3_aa: CASSLTPGQSLIGYTF

j_call: TRBJ1-2
v_call: TRBV7-2
d_call: .
clone_size: .
cdr3_nt: TGTGCCAGCAGCTTAGCGAGGCGGCTGGACTATGGCTACACCTTC
cdr3_aa: CASSLARRLDYGYTF

j_call: TRBJ1-5
v_call: TRBV27
d_call: .
clone_size: .
cdr3_nt: TGTGCCAGCAGCCTGAGGCAGGGAGGTCGCGCAGATCAGCCCCAGCATTTT
cdr3_aa: CASSLRQGGRADQPQHF

j_call: TRBJ1-1
v_call: TRBV6-5
d_call: .
clone_size: few
cdr3_nt: TGTGCCAGCAGTTACTCGTACAGCACTGAAGCTTTCTTT
cdr3_aa: CASSYSYSTEAFF

j_call: TRBJ1-1
v_call: TRBV6-5
d_call: .
clone_size: few
cdr3_nt: TGTGCCAGCAGTGTTGGCAGTCATTTGAACACTGAAGCTTTCTTT
cdr3_aa: CASSVGSHLNTEAFF

j_call: TRBJ1-1
v_call: TRBV19
d_call: .
clone_size: few
cdr3_nt: TGTGCCAGTACCCACCGAGGGCGGGGCACTGAAGCTTTCTTT
cdr3_aa: CASTHRGRGTEAFF

j_call: TRBJ2-5
v_call: TRBV7-9
d_call: TRBD1
clone_size: .
cdr3_nt: TGTGCCAGCAGCTCGGGACAGGGAGAGGGAGAGACCCAGTACTTC
cdr3_aa: CASSSGQGEGETQYF

j_call: TRBJ2-1
v_call: TRBV6-5
d_call: TRBD2
clone_size: once
cdr3_nt: TGTGCCAGCAGTTCCCAAGCGGGGGGGCAGTTCTTC
cdr3_aa: CASSSQAGGQFF

j_call: TRBJ2-5
v_call: TRBV18
d_call: .
clone_size: .
cdr3_nt: TGTGCCAGCTCACCAAGCTGGGGCAGCCAAGAGACCCAGTACTTC
cdr3_aa: CASSPSWGSQETQYF

j_call: TRBJ1-3
v_call: TRBV7-2
d_call: TRBD1
clone_size: .
cdr3_nt: TGTGCCAGCAGCCAATGGAGGGGGCTAGGAAACACCATATATTTT
cdr3_aa: CASSQWRGLGNTIYF

j_call: TRBJ1-1
v_call: TRBV5-1
d_call: TRBD1
clone_size: .
cdr3_nt: TGCGCCAGCAGCCCAAACACAGGGGTCCTCACTGAAGCTTTCTTT
cdr3_aa: CASSPNTGVLTEAFF

j_call: TRBJ1-1
v_call: TRBV9
d_call: TRBD1
clone_size: .
cdr3_nt: TGTGCCAGCAGCGTAGCCACAGGGGGGAACACTGAAGCTTTCTTT
cdr3_aa: CASSVATGGNTEAFF

j_call: TRBJ2-7
v_call: TRBV28
d_call: .
clone_size: .
cdr3_nt: TGTGCCAGCAGTCAACCCCCCGGGACCTACGAGCAGTACTTC
cdr3_aa: CASSQPPGTYEQYF

j_call: TRBJ2-1
v_call: TRBV7-2
d_call: TRBD2
clone_size: .
cdr3_nt: TGTGCCAGCAGCCTAGCCGCGGGGGGGCCATCTGAGCAGTTCTTC
cdr3_aa: CASSLAAGGPSEQFF

j_call: TRBJ1-3
v_call: TRBV4-3
d_call: .
clone_size: .
cdr3_nt: TGCGCCAGCAGCCAAGTAGGGGAAAACACCATATATTTT
cdr3_aa: CASSQVGENTIYF

j_call: TRBJ2-4
v_call: TRBV5-8
d_call: TRBD2
clone_size: few
cdr3_nt: TGTGCCAGCAGCTCCCCCGGGACTAGCGGGTCGAAGTACTTC
cdr3_aa: CASSSPGTSGSKYF

j_call: TRBJ1-6
v_call: TRBV6-1
d_call: TRBD1
clone_size: .
cdr3_nt: TGTGCCAGCAGTGTCCGGGACAGAAATTCACCCCTCCACTTT
cdr3_aa: CASSVRDRNSPLHF

j_call: TRBJ1-5
v_call: TRBV19
d_call: .
clone_size: .
cdr3_nt: TGTGCCAGTAGTAACTCCGGGACATACTTCGAGAGTCAGCCCCAGCATTTT
cdr3_aa: CASSNSGTYFESQPQHF